This T cell receptor (beta chain) was sequenced for a study of cytomegalovirus exposure and HLA in healthy donors. Study context: Earlier results showed some 120 million unique TCR beta sequences derived from approximately 170 million T cells. The study, taken as a whole, reports: CMV serostatus stood as the only immune exposure information on hand.

Concerning this clone itself: Its antigen is as yet unknown.

PCR was performed using 60 Vbeta and 13 Jbeta primers. Measured with immunoSEQ multiplex PCR; TCRdb has only the in-frame clones, and not every one. This table holds 170,000 or so clones. The material sequenced was PBMCs. This TCR was recovered from a man aged 25 to 40 in good health and CMV-seronegative.

DNA for the CDR3: TGTGCCAGCAGTCCCCAGGGTGTTGGAAACACCATATATTTT. It yields the protein CASSPQGVGNTIYF. V gene TRBV28 combines with J gene TRBJ1-3; maybe TRBD1 (5 bases). Germline loops: CDR1 MDHEN, CDR2 SYDVKM. Trimming cost V 5 bases and J 3 bases, with 11 bases left between them. The CDR3 runs to 14 residues.